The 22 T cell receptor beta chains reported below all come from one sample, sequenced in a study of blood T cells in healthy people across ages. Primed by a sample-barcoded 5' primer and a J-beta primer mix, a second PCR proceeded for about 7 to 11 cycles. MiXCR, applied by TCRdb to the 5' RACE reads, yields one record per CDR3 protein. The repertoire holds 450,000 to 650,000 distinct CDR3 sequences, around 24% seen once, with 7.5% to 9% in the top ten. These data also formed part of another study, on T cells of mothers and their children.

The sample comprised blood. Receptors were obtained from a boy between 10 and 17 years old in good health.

CDR3 loop: CASSGGEGNQPQHF. CDR3 nucleotides: TGTGCCAGCAGCGGGGGGGAGGGCAATCAGCCCCAGCATTTT. The V call is TRBV9, the J call TRBJ1-5; D may be TRBD1 (5 bases). Trimming took 3 bases from V and 2 from J, leaving 9 bases between them. Looked up from germline, CDR1 is SGDLS and CDR2 is YYNGEE. The CDR3 loop spans 14 amino acids. Full variable domain (remainder filled in from reference TRBV9 and TRBJ1-5): DSGVTQTPKHLITATGQRVTLRCSPRSGDLSVYWYQQSLDQGLQFLIQYYNGEERAKGNILERFSAQQFPDLHSELNLSSLELGDSALYFCASSGGEGNQPQHFGDGTRLSIL.

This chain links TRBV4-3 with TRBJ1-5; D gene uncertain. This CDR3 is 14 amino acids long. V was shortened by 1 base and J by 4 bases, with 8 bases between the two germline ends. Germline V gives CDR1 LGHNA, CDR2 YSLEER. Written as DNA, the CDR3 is TGCGCCAGCAGCCAAGGAGTAGGAAATCAGCCCCAGCATTTT. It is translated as CASSQGVGNQPQHF.

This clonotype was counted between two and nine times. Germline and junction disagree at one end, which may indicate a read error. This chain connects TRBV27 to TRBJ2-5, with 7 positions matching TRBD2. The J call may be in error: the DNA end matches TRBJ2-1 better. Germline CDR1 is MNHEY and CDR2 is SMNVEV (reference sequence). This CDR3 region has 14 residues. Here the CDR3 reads CAGSPLAQFNEQFF. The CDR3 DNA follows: TGTGCCGGCAGCCCACTAGCGCAGTTCAATGAGCAGTTCTTC.

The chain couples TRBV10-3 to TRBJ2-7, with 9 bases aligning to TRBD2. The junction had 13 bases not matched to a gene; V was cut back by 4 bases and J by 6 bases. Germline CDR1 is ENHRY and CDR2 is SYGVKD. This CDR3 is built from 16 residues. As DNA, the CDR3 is TGTGCCATCAGTGCCCGGTCGGCGGGAGGGCCAAGCGAGCAGTACTTC. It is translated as CAISARSAGGPSEQYF.

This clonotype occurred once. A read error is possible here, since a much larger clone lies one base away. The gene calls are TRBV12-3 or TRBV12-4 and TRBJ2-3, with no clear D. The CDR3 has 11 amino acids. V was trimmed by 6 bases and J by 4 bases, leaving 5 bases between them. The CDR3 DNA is TGTGCCAGCAGGTTCTCAGATACGCAGTATTTT. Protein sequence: CASRFSDTQYF.

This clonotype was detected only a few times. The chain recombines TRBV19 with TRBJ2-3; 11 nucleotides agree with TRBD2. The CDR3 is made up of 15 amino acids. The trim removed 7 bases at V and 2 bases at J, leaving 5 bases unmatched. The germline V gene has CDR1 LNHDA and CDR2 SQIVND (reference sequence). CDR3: CASTTSGRSTDTQYF. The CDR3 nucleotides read TGTGCCAGTACTACTAGCGGGAGATCCACAGATACGCAGTATTTT.

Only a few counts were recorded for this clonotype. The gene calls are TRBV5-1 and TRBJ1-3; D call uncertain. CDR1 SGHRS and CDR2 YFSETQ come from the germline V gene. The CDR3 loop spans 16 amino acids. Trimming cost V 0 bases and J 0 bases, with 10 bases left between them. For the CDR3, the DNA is TGCGCCAGCAGCTTGGATGGCGGGAGCTCTGGAAACACCATATATTTT. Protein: CASSLDGGSSGNTIYF.

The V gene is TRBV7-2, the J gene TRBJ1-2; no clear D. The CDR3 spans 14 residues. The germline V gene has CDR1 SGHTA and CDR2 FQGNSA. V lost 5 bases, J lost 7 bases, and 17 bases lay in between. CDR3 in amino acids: CASSLQTTRGGYTF. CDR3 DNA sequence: TGTGCCAGCAGCCTCCAGACAACACGGGGTGGCTACACCTTC.

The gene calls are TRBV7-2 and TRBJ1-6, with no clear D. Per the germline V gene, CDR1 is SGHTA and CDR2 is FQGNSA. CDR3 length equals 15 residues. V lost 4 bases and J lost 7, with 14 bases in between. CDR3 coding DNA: TGTGCCAGCAGCTATATAGTTGGCGGGAATTCACCCCTCCACTTT. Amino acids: CASSYIVGGNSPLHF. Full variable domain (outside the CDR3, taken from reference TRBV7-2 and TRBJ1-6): GAGVSQSPSNKVTEKGKDVELRCDPISGHTALYWYRQSLGQGLEFLIYFQGNSAPDKSGLPSDRFSAERTGGSVSTLTIQRTQQEDSAVYLCASSYIVGGNSPLHFGNGTRLTVT.

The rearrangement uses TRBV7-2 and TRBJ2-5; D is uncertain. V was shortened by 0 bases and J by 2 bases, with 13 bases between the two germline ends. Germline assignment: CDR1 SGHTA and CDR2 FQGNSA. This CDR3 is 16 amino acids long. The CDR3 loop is CASSLALLAGQETQYF. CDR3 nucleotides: TGTGCCAGCAGCTTAGCGCTCTTAGCTGGGCAAGAGACCCAGTACTTC.

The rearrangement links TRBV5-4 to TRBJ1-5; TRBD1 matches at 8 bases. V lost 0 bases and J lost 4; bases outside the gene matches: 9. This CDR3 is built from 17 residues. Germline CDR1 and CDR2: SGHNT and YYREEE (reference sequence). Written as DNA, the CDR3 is TGTGCCAGCAGCTTGGGCCCTGAAAGGACAGGGAATCAGCCCCAGCATTTT. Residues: CASSLGPERTGNQPQHF.

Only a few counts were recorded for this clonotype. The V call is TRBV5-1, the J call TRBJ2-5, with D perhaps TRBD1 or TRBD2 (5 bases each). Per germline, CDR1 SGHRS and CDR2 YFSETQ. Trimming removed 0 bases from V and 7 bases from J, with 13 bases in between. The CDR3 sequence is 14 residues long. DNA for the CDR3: TGCGCCAGCAGCTTGGACCGGGACGCCGGGACCCAGTACTTC. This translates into CASSLDRDAGTQYF.

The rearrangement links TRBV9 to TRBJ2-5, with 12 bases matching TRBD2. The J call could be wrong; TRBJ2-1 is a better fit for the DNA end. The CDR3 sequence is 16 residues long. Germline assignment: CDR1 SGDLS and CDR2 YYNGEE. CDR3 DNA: TGTGCCAGCAGCGTAGTGACTAGCGGGGGTTACAATGAGCAGTTCTTC. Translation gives CASSVVTSGGYNEQFF.

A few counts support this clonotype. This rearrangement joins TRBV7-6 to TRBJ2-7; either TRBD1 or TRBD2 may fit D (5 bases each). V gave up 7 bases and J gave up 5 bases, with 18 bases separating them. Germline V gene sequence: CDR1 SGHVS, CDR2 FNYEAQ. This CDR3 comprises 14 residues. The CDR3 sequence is CASTPPVGDHEQYF. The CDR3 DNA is TGTGCCAGCACCCCCCCGGTAGGGGACCACGAGCAGTACTTC.

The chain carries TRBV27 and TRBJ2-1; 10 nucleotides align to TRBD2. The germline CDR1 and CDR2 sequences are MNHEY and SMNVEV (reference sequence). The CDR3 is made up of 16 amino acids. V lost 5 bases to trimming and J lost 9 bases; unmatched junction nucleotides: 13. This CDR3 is CASSRPGLAGVVEQFF. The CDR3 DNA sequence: TGTGCCAGCAGTAGACCGGGGCTAGCGGGAGTTGTTGAGCAGTTCTTC.

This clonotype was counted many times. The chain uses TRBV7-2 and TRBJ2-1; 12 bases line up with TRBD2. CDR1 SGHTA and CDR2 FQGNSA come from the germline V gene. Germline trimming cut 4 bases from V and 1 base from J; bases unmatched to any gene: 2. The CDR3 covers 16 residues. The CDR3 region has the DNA TGTGCCAGCAGCTCAGGACTAGCGGGGTCCTACAATGAGCAGTTCTTC. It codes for CASSSGLAGSYNEQFF.

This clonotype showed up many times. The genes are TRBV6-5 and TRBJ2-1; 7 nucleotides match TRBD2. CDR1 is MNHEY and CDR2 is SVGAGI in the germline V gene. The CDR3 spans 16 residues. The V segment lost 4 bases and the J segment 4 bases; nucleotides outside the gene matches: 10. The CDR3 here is CASSFDPPGGYNEQFF. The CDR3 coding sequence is TGTGCCAGCAGTTTCGACCCTCCCGGGGGGTACAATGAGCAGTTCTTC.

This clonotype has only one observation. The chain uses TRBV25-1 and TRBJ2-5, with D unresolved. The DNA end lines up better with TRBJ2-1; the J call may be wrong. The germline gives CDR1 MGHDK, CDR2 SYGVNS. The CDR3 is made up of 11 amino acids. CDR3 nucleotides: TGTGCCAGCAGTGAGGGGATAGCGCAGTTCTTC. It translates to CASSEGIAQFF.

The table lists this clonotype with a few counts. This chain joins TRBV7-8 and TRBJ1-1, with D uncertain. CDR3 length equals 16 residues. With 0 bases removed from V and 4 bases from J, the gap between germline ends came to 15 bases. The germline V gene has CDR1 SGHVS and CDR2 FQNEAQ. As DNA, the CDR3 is TGTGCCAGCAGCTTAGCCTACACGGGTTTCGGCACTGAAGCTTTCTTT. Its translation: CASSLAYTGFGTEAFF.

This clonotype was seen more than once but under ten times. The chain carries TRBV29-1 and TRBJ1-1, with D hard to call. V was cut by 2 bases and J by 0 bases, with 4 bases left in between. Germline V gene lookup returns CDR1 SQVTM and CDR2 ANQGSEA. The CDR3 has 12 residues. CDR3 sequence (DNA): TGCAGCGTTGAACCGCTGAACACTGAAGCTTTCTTT. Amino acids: CSVEPLNTEAFF. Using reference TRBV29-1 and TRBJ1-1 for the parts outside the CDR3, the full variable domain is SAVISQKPSRDICQRGTSLTIQCQVDSQVTMMFWYRQQPGQSLTLIATANQGSEATYESGFVIDKFPISRPNLTFSTLTVSNMSPEDSSIYLCSVEPLNTEAFFGQGTRLTVV.

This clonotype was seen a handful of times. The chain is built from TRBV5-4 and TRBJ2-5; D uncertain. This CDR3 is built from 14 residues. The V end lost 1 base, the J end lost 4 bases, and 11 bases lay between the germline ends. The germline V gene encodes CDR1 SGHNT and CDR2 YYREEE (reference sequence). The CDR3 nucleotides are TGTGCCAGCAGCTTGAGCCAGTACAGAGAGACCCAGTACTTC. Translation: CASSLSQYRETQYF.

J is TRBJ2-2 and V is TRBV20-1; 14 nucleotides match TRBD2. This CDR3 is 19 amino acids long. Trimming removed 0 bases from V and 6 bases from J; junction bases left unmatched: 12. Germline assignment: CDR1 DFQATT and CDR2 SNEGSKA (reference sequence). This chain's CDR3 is CSARDLRGLAGDWAGELFF. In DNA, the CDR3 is TGCAGTGCTAGAGATCTTAGGGGACTAGCGGGAGATTGGGCCGGGGAGCTGTTTTTT.